Presented here are 5 T cell receptor beta chains from one specimen sequenced in a study of regulatory T cells in long-lasting Graves disease (dated by TCRdb to about 2021). Library creation used multiplex PCR. Sequencing instrument: Illumina HiSeq 4000. To build TCR beta libraries, CDR3 regions were amplified by Arm-PCR using iRepertoire HTBI primers. In-frame beta chains were kept once TCRdb had trimmed the public reads at Q25 with fastp and called clones with MiXCR. Merged by CDR3 protein, the rows form single entries marked with the most common genes and DNA. The sample table lists a few hundred thousand distinct CDR3 sequences, roughly a quarter of them with a count of one. About 27% of the sample rests with the top ten. Taken with the paper, the label for time point translates to: persistent/refractory GD, antithyroid drugs over 5 years with positive TRAb. RNA was extracted from PBMCs in TRIzol for both TCR sequencing and RNA sequencing.

Specimen: peripheral blood mononuclear cells (PBMCs), collected when the disease was refractory, from a patient treated with antithyroid drugs. These receptors were collected from a female donor with Graves disease.

The chain links TRBV5-1 to TRBJ2-2, with D perhaps TRBD1 (6 bases). The length of the CDR3 is 15 residues. V was clipped by 0 bases and J by 6 bases, with 12 bases between them. Germline V gene sequence: CDR1 SGHRS, CDR2 YFSETQ. CDR3 residues: CASSLAGQFAGELFF. In DNA, the CDR3 is TGCGCCAGCAGCTTGGCCGGACAGTTCGCCGGGGAGCTGTTTTTT.

This sequence joins TRBV19 and TRBJ2-5, with 7 nucleotides matching TRBD2. CDR1 and CDR2 (germline): LNHDA, SQIVND (reference sequence). The CDR3 has 13 amino acids. V shed 1 base and J 4 bases; nucleotides not matched to a gene: 0. The CDR3 coding sequence is TGTGCCAGTAGTATAGGCGGGAGAGAGACCCAGTACTTC. It is translated as CASSIGGRETQYF. Combining the CDR3 with reference TRBV19 and TRBJ2-5 gives the whole variable domain DGGITQSPKYLFRKEGQNVTLSCEQNLNHDAMYWYRQDPGQGLRLIYYSQIVNDFQKGDIAEGYSVSREKKESFPLTVTSAQKNPTAFYLCASSIGGRETQYFGPGTRLLVL.

This clonotype was seen a handful of times. This could be a read error, since a much larger clone is one nucleotide away. V is TRBV12-3 or TRBV12-4 and J is TRBJ1-5; a possible D gene is TRBD1 (6 bases). The CDR3 extends over 15 amino acids. The CDR3 here is CVSSEQDRGNQPQHF. CDR3 nucleotide sequence: TGTGTCAGCAGTGAACAGGACAGAGGCAATCAGCCCCAGCATTTT.

This clonotype occurred once. A single base separates this from a much larger clone, so it may be a read error. The gene calls are TRBV28 and TRBJ2-1; 9 nucleotides match TRBD2. Trimming cost V 5 bases and J 6 bases; bases outside gene matches: 11. This CDR3 region has 16 residues. The germline V gene has CDR1 MDHEN and CDR2 SYDVKM. The CDR3 DNA reads as TGTGCCAGCAGTGAGGCTAGCGGGAATAGCGGCAATGAGCAGTTCTTC. Amino acid sequence: CASSEASGNSGNEQFF.

This clonotype was detected many times. The CDR3 region is CASSAQLRNTEAFF. Here the CDR3 DNA reads TGTGCCAGTAGTGCCCAACTCAGGAACACTGAAGCTTTCTTT. The V call is TRBV19, the J call TRBJ1-1; D unresolved. CDR1 is LNHDA and CDR2 is SQIVND in the germline V gene (reference sequence). CDR3 length: 14 residues. With 5 bases removed from V and 1 base from J, the gap between germline ends came to 11 bases.